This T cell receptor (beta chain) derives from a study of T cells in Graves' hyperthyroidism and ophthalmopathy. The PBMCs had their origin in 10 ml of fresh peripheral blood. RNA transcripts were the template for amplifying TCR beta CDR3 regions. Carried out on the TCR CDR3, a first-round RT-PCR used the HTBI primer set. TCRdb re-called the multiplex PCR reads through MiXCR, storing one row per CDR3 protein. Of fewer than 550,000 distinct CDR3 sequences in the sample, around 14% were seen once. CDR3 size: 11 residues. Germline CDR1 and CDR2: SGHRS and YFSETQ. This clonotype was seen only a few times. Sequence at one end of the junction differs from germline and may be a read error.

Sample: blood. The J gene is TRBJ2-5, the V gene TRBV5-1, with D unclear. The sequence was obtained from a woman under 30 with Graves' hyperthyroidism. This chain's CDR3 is CASSGQGTQYF. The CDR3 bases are TGCGCCAGCAGCGGTCAAGGGACCCAGTACTTC.